The rows below give T cell receptor beta chains drawn from one sample of a study of radiation and T cells in renal cell carcinoma. Assay used: immunoSEQ multiplex PCR; TCRdb lists only in-frame clones, some missing. The sample records approximately 120,000 clones, 80% to 85% being singletons. The sequencing here drew on blood, taken from a patient whose treatment included radiotherapy and nephrectomy. These receptor sequences come from a woman in her fifties or sixties with renal cell carcinoma. Each CDR3 is given with its conserved first and last residue.

V	J	length	CDR3
TRBV6-1	TRBJ1-4	16	CASSDSPFLTNEKLFF
TRBV6-6	TRBJ1-1	16	CASSPRQTGSNTEAFF
TRBV4-3	TRBJ2-1	15	CASSQDWASGVSQFF
TRBV28	TRBJ2-7	11	CASHGVYEQYF
TRBV7-6	TRBJ2-5	15	CASSLWTGVVETQYF
TRBV27	TRBJ1-1	20	CASSQTGGLISQTMNTEAFF
TRBV4-1	TRBJ2-2	15	CASSQRDTRTGELFF
TRBV13	TRBJ2-7	15	CASSHSGTGGNKQYF
TRBV19	TRBJ2-1	17	CASSIDLWEGARNEQFF
TRBV30	TRBJ1-2	15	CAWSGTGRSNYGYTF
TRBV20-1	TRBJ2-7	11	CSALQSYEQYF
TRBV6-5	TRBJ1-4	13	CASRGTGIEKLFF
TRBV6-4	TRBJ2-2	14	CASSDSEDTGELFF
TRBV19	TRBJ1-2	13	CASIPGSNYGYTF
TRBV6-5	TRBJ1-5	13	CASRGNSNQPQHF
TRBV27	TRBJ1-5	13	CASSARENQPQHF
TRBV5-5	TRBJ1-1	13	CASSPFGEAEAFF
TRBV11-1	TRBJ2-2	15	CASSLARGPTGELFF
TRBV19	TRBJ1-6	14	CASSTGTANSPLHF
TRBV9	TRBJ2-5	16	CASSSGFNLYQETQYF
TRBV28	TRBJ1-2	13	CASSPGTGSGYTF
TRBV6-5	TRBJ2-7	16	CASSYSIQGFTYEQYF
TRBV4-1	TRBJ2-7	14	CASSQAGGEVEQYF
TRBV5-1	TRBJ2-1	15	CASSLRWGGNNEQFF
TRBV15	TRBJ1-2	17	CATSRGMEVWGDYGYTF
TRBV28	TRBJ2-1	14	CASSAGGSNNEQFF
TRBV19	TRBJ1-3	15	CASRDDRGPGNTIYF
TRBV6-1	TRBJ2-5	12	CASSDSQETQYF
TRBV18	TRBJ2-5	12	CASSIQRETQYF
TRBV25-1	TRBJ1-1	12	CASSEIGTEAFF
TRBV2	TRBJ2-7	13	CASGPGSSGEQYF
TRBV6-1	TRBJ2-2	13	CASSTGPSGELFF
TRBV15	TRBJ1-3	14	CATSRDRVGNTIYF
TRBV25-1	TRBJ1-6	15	CASSRTGALNSPLHF
TRBV5-6	TRBJ2-5	14	CASSFGRTQETQYF
TRBV7-2	TRBJ1-1	14	CASSLEAVNTEAFF
TRBV7-9	TRBJ2-1	14	CASSLRDSNNEQFF
TRBV5-1	TRBJ2-3	16	CASSLVQAGGRDTQYF
TRBV2	TRBJ2-3	15	CASRRRAGGQDTQYF
TRBV4-1	TRBJ2-1	16	CASSQDGQRAYNEQFF
TRBV6-6	TRBJ2-2	15	CASRHGQGNTGELFF
TRBV9	TRBJ2-3	15	CASSPQRRAQDTQYF
TRBV19	TRBJ2-7	13	CASSPGHLYEQYF
TRBV9	TRBJ2-7	15	CASSVGTGLSYEQYF
TRBV28	TRBJ1-5	16	CASSVGYGGLDQPQHF
TRBV6-6	TRBJ2-1	15	CASSYPGGGGNEQFF
TRBV19	TRBJ2-7	13	CASSINPPYEQYF
TRBV5-1	TRBJ2-5	13	CASSFNSRETQYF
TRBV4-2	TRBJ1-2	13	CASSPRGDYGYTF
TRBV11-3	TRBJ1-6	13	CASSLGMRSPLHF
TRBV6-6	TRBJ1-1	13	CASSFQGNTEAFF